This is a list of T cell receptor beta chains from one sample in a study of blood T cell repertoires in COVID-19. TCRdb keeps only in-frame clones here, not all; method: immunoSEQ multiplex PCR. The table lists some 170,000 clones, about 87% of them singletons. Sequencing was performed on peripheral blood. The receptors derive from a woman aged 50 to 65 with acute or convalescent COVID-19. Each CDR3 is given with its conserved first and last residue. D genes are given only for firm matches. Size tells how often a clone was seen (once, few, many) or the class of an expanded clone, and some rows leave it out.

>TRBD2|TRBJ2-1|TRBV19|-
CASDSGGDRVEQFF
TGTGCCAGTGATAGCGGGGGTGACCGGGTCGAGCAGTTCTTC
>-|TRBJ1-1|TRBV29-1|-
CSVEAVSLNTEAFF
TGCAGCGTTGAGGCGGTCAGCTTGAACACTGAAGCTTTCTTT
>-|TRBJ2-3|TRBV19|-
CASSIGGERTDTQYF
TGTGCCAGTAGTATAGGGGGGGAGCGCACAGATACGCAGTATTTT
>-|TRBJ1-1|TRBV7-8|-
CASSLDSWGAEAFF
TGTGCCAGCAGCTTGGATTCGTGGGGAGCTGAAGCTTTCTTT
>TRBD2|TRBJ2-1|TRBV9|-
CASSVRVSGSGSNEQFF
TGTGCCAGCAGCGTAAGGGTTAGCGGGAGCGGGAGCAATGAGCAGTTCTTC
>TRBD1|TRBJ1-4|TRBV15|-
CATSIDRGFNEKLFF
TGTGCCACCAGCATCGACAGGGGCTTTAATGAAAAACTGTTTTTT
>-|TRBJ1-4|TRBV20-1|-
CSASHSGSDEKLFF
TGCAGTGCTAGTCATTCAGGGTCGGATGAAAAACTGTTTTTT
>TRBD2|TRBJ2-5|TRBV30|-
CGTRGLAQTQYF
TGTGGCACGCGGGGACTAGCTCAGACCCAGTACTTC
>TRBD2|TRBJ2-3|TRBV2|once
CASRILAGAGDTQYF
TGTGCCAGCAGGATATTAGCGGGGGCCGGAGATACGCAGTATTTT
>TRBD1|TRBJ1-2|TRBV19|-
CASSTGQPGQGSYGYTF
TGTGCCAGTAGTACAGGCCAACCGGGACAGGGTTCCTATGGCTACACCTTC
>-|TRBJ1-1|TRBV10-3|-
CAISSIGRTEAFF
TGTGCCATCAGCTCGATAGGGAGGACTGAAGCTTTCTTT
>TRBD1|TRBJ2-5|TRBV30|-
CAWRGTGGTQYF
TGTGCCTGGAGAGGGACAGGGGGGACCCAGTACTTC
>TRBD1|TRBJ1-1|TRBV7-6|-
CASSDRVTEAFF
TGTGCCAGCAGCGACAGGGTTACTGAAGCTTTCTTT
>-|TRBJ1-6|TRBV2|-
CASLGRGEGNSPLHF
TGTGCCAGCTTGGGGCGGGGCGAGGGAAATTCACCCCTCCACTTT
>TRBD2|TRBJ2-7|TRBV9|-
CASSVGGSGSAYEQYF
TGTGCCAGCAGCGTAGGAGGCAGCGGGAGTGCCTACGAGCAGTACTTC
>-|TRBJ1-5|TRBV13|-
CASTLWGGGQPQHF
TGTGCCAGCACCCTTTGGGGGGGTGGTCAGCCCCAGCATTTT
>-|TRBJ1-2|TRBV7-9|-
CASSNSKRGYTF
TGTGCCAGCAGCAACAGTAAACGTGGCTACACCTTC
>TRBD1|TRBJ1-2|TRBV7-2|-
CASSPKGTGNGYTF
TGTGCCAGCAGCCCAAAAGGGACAGGGAATGGCTACACCTTC
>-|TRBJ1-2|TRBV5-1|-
CASSYPPETPRRGLVYGYTF
TGCGCCAGCAGCTACCCCCCCGAGACCCCCCGGCGGGGGTTGGTCTATGGCTACACCTTC
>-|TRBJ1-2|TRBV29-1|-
CSGWAVVEVGYTF
TGCAGCGGCTGGGCAGTGGTCGAAGTCGGCTACACCTTC
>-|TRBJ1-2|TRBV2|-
CASSEYRLNGYTF
TGTGCCAGCAGTGAGTACAGGCTAAATGGCTACACCTTC
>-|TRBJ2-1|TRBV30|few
CAWSQDNEQFF
TGTGCCTGGAGTCAGGACAATGAGCAGTTCTTC
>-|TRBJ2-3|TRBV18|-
CASSPRRDLTDTQYF
TGTGCCAGCTCACCACGGAGGGACCTTACAGATACGCAGTATTTT
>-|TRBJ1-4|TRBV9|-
CASSVVGEVNEKLFF
TGTGCCAGCAGCGTAGTGGGGGAGGTTAATGAAAAACTGTTTTTT
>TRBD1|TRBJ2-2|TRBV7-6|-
CASSKTGAANTGELFF
TGTGCCAGCAGCAAAACAGGGGCGGCGAACACCGGGGAGCTGTTTTTT
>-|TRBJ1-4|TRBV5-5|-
CASSRLLGEDEKLFF
TGTGCCAGCAGCCGGCTACTAGGAGAAGATGAAAAACTGTTTTTT
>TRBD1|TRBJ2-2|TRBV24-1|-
CATRGTEKNTGELFF
TGTGCCACCAGAGGGACAGAAAAGAACACCGGGGAGCTGTTTTTT
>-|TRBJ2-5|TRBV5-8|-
CASSPGQRQETQYF
TGTGCCAGCAGCCCCGGACAGCGCCAAGAGACCCAGTACTTC
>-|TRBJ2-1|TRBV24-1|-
CATSGGSDNEQFF
TGTGCCACCAGTGGGGGTAGCGACAATGAGCAGTTCTTC
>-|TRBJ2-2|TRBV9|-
CASSVGGDTGELFF
TGTGCCAGCAGCGTAGGAGGCGACACCGGGGAGCTGTTTTTT
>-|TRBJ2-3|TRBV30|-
CAWKTTTANTDTQYF
TGTGCCTGGAAGACTACAACGGCCAACACAGATACGCAGTATTTT
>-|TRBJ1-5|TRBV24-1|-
CATSEQGSNQPQHF
TGTGCCACCAGTGAGCAGGGGAGCAATCAGCCCCAGCATTTT
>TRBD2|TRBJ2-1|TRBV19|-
CASRTSGGALNEQFF
TGTGCCAGTCGAACTAGCGGGGGGGCACTCAATGAGCAGTTCTTC
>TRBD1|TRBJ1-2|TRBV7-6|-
CASSPYGQGENYGYTF
TGTGCCAGCAGCCCCTACGGACAGGGCGAGAACTATGGCTACACCTTC
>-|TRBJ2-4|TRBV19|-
CASSNRLDTQGIQYF
TGTGCCAGTAGTAACCGACTGGACACCCAGGGCATTCAGTACTTC
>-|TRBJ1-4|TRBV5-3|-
CARSPERREKLFF
TGTGCCAGAAGCCCCGAGAGGAGGGAAAAACTGTTTTTT
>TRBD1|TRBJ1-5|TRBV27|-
CASSPGQGPDQPQHF
TGTGCCAGCAGTCCGGGACAGGGGCCCGATCAGCCCCAGCATTTT
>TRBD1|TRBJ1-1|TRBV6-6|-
CASSYAGQGETEAFF
TGTGCCAGCAGTTACGCGGGACAGGGAGAGACTGAAGCTTTCTTT
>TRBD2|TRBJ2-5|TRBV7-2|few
CASSLDSAGQTQYF
TGTGCCAGCAGCTTAGATTCAGCGGGACAGACCCAGTACTTC
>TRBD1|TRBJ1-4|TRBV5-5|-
CASSLGLDRGEKLFF
TGTGCCAGCAGCTTGGGCCTAGACAGGGGTGAAAAACTGTTTTTT
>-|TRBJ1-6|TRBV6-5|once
CASSFEPTGNGASLHF
TGTGCCAGCAGTTTCGAGCCAACAGGGAATGGGGCTTCCCTCCACTTT
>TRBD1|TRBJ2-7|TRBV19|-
CASSMGQPTKQYF
TGTGCCAGTAGTATGGGACAGCCTACGAAGCAGTACTTC
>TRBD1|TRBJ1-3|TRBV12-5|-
CASGFGQGIDTIYF
TGTGCTAGTGGTTTCGGACAGGGGATAGACACCATATATTTT
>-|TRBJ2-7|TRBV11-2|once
CASSLAGVSASYEQYF
TGTGCCAGCAGCTTAGCAGGGGTCAGCGCGTCCTACGAGCAGTACTTC
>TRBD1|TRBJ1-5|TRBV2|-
CASSQDRAGDQPQHF
TGTGCCAGCAGTCAAGACAGGGCCGGCGATCAGCCCCAGCATTTT
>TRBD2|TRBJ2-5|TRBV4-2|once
CASSKGLAGAVETQYF
TGTGCCAGCAGCAAGGGACTAGCGGGGGCAGTGGAGACCCAGTACTTC
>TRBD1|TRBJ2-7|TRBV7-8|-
CASSLVGTALVEQYF
TGTGCCAGCAGCTTAGTTGGGACAGCGCTCGTAGAGCAGTACTTC
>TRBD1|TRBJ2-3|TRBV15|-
CATNQDRASRGTQYF
TGTGCCACCAACCAGGACAGGGCGTCTAGGGGTACGCAGTATTTT
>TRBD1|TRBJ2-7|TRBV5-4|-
CASSWDRLNEQYF
TGTGCCAGCAGTTGGGACAGGTTGAACGAGCAGTACTTC
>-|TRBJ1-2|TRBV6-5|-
CASSQDGEAYYGYTF
TGTGCCAGCAGCCAGGATGGGGAGGCTTACTATGGCTACACCTTC
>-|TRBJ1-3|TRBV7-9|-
CASSSSNTIYF
TGTGCCAGCAGCTCGAGCAACACCATATATTTT
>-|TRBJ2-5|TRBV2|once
CASRKRLKQETQYF
TGTGCCAGCAGAAAGCGACTCAAACAAGAGACCCAGTACTTC
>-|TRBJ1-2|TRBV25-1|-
CASSDYAEDYGYTF
TGTGCCAGCAGTGATTACGCAGAAGACTATGGCTACACCTTC
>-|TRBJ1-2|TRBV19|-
CASSLRDNPINYGYTF
TGTGCCAGTAGTCTCCGGGACAACCCGATCAACTATGGCTACACCTTC
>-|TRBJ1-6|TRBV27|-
CASNPTGYNSPLHF
TGTGCCAGCAACCCGACGGGGTATAATTCACCCCTCCACTTT